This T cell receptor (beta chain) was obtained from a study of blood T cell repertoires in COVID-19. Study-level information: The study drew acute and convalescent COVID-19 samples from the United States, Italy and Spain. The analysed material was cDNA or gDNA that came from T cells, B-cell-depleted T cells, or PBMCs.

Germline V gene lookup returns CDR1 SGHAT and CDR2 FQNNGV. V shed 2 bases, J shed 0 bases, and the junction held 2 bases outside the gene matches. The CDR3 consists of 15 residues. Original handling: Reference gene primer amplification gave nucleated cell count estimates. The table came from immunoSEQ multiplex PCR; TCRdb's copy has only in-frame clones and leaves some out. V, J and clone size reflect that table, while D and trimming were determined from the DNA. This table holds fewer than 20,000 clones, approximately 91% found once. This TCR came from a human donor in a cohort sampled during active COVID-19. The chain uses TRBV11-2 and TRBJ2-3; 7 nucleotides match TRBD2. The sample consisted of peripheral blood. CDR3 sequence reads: CASSLYGRSTDTQYF. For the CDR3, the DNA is TGTGCCAGCAGCTTATACGGGAGGAGCACAGATACGCAGTATTTT.